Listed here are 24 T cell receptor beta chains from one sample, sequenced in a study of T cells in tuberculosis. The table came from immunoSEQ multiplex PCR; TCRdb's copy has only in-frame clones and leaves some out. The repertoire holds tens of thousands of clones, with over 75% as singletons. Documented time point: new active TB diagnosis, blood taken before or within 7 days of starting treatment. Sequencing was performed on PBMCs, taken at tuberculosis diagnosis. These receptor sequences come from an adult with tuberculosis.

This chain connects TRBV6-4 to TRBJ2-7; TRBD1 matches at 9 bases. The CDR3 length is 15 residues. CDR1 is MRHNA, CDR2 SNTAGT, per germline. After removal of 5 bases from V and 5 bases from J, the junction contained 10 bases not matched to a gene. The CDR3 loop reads CASSKSIQGADEQYF. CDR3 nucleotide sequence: TGTGCCAGCAGTAAGTCAATACAGGGGGCGGACGAGCAGTACTTC.

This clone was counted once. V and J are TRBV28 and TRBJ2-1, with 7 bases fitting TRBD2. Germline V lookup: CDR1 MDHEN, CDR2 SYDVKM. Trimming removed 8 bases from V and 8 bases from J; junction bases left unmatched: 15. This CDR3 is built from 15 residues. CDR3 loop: CASGLSGIDNDEQFF. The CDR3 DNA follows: TGTGCCAGCGGCCTGAGCGGGATCGACAATGATGAGCAGTTCTTC.

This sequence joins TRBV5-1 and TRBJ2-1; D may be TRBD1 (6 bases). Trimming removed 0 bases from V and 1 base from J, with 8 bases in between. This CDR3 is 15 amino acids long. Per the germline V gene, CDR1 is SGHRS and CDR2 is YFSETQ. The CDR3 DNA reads TGCGCCAGCAGCTTGGATGGACAGTCCTACAATGAGCAGTTCTTC. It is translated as CASSLDGQSYNEQFF.

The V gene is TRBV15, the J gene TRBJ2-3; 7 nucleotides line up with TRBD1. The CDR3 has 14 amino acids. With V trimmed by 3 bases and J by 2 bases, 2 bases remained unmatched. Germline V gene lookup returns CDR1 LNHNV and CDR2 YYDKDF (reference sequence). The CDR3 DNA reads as TGTGCCACCAGCAGTAGGGGGCTCACAGATACGCAGTATTTT. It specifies CATSSRGLTDTQYF.

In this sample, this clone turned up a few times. The CDR3 DNA is TGTGCCAGCAGTTTAATGATTTGGGCAGGGGGCAAGAACACTGAAGCTTTCTTT. It yields the protein CASSLMIWAGGKNTEAFF. The rearrangement uses TRBV28 and TRBJ1-1, with TRBD1 matching over 8 bases. Germline V gene data show CDR1 as MDHEN and CDR2 as SYDVKM. The CDR3 covers 18 residues. V was pared by 2 bases and J by 1 base, with 12 bases of the junction left unmatched.

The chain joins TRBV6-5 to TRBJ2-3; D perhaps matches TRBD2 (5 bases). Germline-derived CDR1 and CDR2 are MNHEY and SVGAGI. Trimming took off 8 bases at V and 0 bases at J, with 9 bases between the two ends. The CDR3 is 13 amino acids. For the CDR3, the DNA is TGTGCCAGCCGACGGGGAAGCACAGATACGCAGTATTTT. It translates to CASRRGSTDTQYF.

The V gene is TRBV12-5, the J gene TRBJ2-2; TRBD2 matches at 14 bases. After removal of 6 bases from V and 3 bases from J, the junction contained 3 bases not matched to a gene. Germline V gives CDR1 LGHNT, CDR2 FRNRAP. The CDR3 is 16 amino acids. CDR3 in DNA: TGTGCTAGTGGCCAGGGACTAGCGGGGGACACCGGGGAGCTGTTTTTT. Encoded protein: CASGQGLAGDTGELFF.

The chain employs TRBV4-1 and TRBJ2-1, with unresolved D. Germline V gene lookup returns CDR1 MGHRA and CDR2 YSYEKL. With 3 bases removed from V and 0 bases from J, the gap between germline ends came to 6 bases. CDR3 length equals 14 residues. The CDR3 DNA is TGCGCCAGCAGCCACTCCAGCTCCTACAATGAGCAGTTCTTC. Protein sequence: CASSHSSSYNEQFF.

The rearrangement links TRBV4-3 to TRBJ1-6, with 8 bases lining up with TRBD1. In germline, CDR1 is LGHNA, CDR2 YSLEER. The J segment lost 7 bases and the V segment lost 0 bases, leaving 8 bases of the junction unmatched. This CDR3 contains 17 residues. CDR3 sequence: CASSQEVGDRLNSPLHF. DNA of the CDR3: TGCGCCAGCAGCCAAGAGGTGGGGGACAGGTTAAATTCACCCCTCCACTTT.

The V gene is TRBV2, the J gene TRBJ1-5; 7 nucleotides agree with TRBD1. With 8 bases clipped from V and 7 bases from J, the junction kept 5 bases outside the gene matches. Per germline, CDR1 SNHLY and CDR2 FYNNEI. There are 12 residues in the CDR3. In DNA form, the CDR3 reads TGTGCCAGCCACAGGGGCCAACAGCCCCAGCATTTT. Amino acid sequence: CASHRGQQPQHF.

CDR3 DNA sequence: TGTGCCAGCAGCCCGAGCGGGGGAGCCGCAGATACGCAGTATTTT. As protein: CASSPSGGAADTQYF. The V gene is TRBV7-2, the J gene TRBJ2-3; TRBD2 matches 8 bases. Germline V lookup: CDR1 SGHTA, CDR2 FQGNSA. After removal of 5 bases from V and 4 bases from J, the junction contained 8 bases not matched to a gene. The CDR3 loop spans 15 amino acids.

The CDR3 is CASSVSEGEQYF. The CDR3 DNA reads as TGTGCCAGCAGCGTAAGCGAAGGAGAGCAGTACTTC. The chain is built from TRBV9 and TRBJ2-7, with no clear D. The CDR3 contains 12 residues. CDR1 and CDR2 (germline): SGDLS, YYNGEE. The V end lost 1 base, the J end lost 7 bases, and 9 bases lay between the germline ends.

CDR3 bases: TGTGCCAGCAGCTTAGCCACTAGCGGGGGGGCGACCCCCACAGATACGCAGTATTTT. Its protein is CASSLATSGGATPTDTQYF. The chain combines TRBV7-2 with TRBJ2-3; 13 bases match TRBD2. The CDR3 totals 19 residues. V lost 0 bases to trimming and J lost 2 bases; unmatched junction nucleotides: 8. In germline, CDR1 is SGHTA, CDR2 FQGNSA.

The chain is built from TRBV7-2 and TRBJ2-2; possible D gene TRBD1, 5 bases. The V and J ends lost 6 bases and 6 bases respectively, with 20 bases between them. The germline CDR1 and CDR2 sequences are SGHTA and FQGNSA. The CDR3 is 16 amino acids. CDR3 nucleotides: TGTGCCAGCAGTATCTCTCCCCAGGGCAACGCCGGGGAGCTGTTTTTT. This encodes CASSISPQGNAGELFF.

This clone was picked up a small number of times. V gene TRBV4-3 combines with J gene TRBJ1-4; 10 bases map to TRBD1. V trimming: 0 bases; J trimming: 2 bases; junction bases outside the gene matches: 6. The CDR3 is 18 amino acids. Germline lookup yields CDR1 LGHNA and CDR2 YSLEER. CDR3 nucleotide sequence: TGCGCCAGCAGCCAAGATCCCGGGACAGGGGTGACTAATGAAAAACTGTTTTTT. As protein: CASSQDPGTGVTNEKLFF.

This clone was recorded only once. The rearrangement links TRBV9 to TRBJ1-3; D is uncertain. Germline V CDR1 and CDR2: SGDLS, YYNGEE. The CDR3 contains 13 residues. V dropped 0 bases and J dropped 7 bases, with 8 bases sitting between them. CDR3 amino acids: CASSVEGGNTIYF. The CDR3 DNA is TGTGCCAGCAGCGTAGAAGGAGGTAACACCATATATTTT.

CDR3 DNA sequence: TGTGCCAGCTCAACAGGGACGGGCAACACTGAAGCTTTCTTT. This codes for CASSTGTGNTEAFF. The chain employs TRBV18 and TRBJ1-1; D possibly corresponds to TRBD1 (6 bases). Germline V gene lookup returns CDR1 KGHSH and CDR2 LQKENI. V was shortened by 5 bases and J by 2 bases, with 12 bases between the two germline ends. This CDR3 region has 14 residues.

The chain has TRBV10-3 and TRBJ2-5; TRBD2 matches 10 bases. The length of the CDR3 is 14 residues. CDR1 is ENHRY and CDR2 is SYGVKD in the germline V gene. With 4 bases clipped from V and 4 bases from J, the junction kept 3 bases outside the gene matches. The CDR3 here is CAISVLAGLETQYF. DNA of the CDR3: TGTGCCATCAGTGTACTAGCGGGATTAGAGACCCAGTACTTC.

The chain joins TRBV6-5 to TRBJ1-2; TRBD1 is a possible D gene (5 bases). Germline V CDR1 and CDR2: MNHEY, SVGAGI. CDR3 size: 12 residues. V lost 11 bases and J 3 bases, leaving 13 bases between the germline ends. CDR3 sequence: CAASGKDYGYTF. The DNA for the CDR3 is TGTGCCGCGTCAGGGAAGGACTATGGCTACACCTTC.

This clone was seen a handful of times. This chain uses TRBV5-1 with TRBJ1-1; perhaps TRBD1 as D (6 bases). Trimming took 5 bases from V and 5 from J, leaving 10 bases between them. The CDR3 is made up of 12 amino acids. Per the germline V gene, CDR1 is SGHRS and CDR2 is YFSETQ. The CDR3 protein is CASRQGSTEAFF. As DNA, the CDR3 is TGCGCCAGCAGGCAGGGGTCAACTGAAGCTTTCTTT.

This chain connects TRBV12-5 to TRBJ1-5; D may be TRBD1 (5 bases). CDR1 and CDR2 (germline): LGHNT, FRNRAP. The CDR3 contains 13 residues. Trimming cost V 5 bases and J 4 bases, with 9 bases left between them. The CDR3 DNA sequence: TGTGCTAGTGGTGGGGGGGGGAATCAGCCCCAGCATTTT. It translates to CASGGGGNQPQHF. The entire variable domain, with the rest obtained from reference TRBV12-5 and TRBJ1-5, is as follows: DARVTQTPRHKVTEMGQEVTMRCQPILGHNTVFWYRQTMMQGLELLAYFRNRAPLDDSGMPKDRFSAEMPDATLATLKIQPSEPRDSAVYFCASGGGGNQPQHFGDGTRLSIL.

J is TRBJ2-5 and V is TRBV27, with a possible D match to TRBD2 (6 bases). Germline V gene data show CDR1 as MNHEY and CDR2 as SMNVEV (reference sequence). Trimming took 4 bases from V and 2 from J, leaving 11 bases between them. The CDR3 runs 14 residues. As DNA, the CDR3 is TGTGCCAGCAGTTGGGGGACTGCACAAGAGACCCAGTACTTC. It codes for CASSWGTAQETQYF.

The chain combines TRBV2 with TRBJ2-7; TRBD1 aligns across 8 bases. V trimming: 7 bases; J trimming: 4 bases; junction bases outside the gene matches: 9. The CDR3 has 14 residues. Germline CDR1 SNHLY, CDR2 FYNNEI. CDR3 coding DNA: TGTGCCAGCACCTACAGGCGACAGGGGTACGAGCAGTACTTC. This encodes CASTYRRQGYEQYF.

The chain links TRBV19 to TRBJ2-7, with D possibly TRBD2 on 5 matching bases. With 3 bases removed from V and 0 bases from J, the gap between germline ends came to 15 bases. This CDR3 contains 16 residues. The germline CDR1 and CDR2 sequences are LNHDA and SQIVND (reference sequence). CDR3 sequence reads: CASSIHGSVNSYEQYF. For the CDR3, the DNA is TGTGCCAGTAGTATCCATGGTAGCGTAAACTCCTACGAGCAGTACTTC.